This T cell receptor beta chain was identified in a study of blood T cell repertoires in COVID-19. Study in general: The study drew acute and convalescent COVID-19 samples from the United States, Italy and Spain. T cells, B-cell-depleted T cells, or PBMCs provided the cDNA or gDNA that served as material.

Authors' processing steps: Amplified reference gene primers provided the basis for estimating nucleated cell counts. Libraries were prepared by immunoSEQ multiplex PCR; TCRdb keeps only in-frame clonotypes and omits some of them. That table furnishes V, J and clone size, whereas the DNA furnished D and trimming. Of 150,000 to 180,000 clones in the sample, roughly 84% were seen once. This clone was observed a single time. This CDR3 region has 16 residues. Per germline, CDR1 SGHKS and CDR2 YYEKEE (reference sequence). V lost 4 bases to trimming and J lost 0 bases, with 16 bases between them. This TCR derives from a woman aged 55-70 years with COVID-19, enrolled during active disease. The material sequenced was peripheral blood. The chain links TRBV5-5 to TRBJ1-1, with D perhaps matching TRBD1 (5 bases). The CDR3, as DNA: TGTGCCAGCAGCCCACGGGGGTCTGGGTTGAACACTGAAGCTTTCTTT. Protein: CASSPRGSGLNTEAFF. Drawing the rest from reference TRBV5-5 and TRBJ1-1, the complete variable domain is DAGVTQSPTHLIKTRGQQVTLRCSPISGHKSVSWYQQVLGQGPQFIFQYYEKEERGRGNFPDRFSARQFPNYSSELNVNALLLGDSALYLCASSPRGSGLNTEAFFGQGTRLTVV.